The clone carrying this T cell receptor (beta chain) came up many times. Antigen: not known. This entry comes from a study of T cell repertoires in cytomegalovirus infection. Study-wide context: CMV infection plus the matching HLA type was flagged by public TCR beta signatures. Study observations and caveats: There were carriers of CMV plus the relevant HLA, and cumulative public TCR beta family frequency identified them.

TCRdb passed the reads through MiXCR, listing each CDR3 protein once. The sample gives 400,000 to 550,000 distinct CDR3 sequences, approximately 11% of which show up once; roughly 10% is in the top ten. Sequencing was carried out using PBMCs. The sequence came from a human donor in good health (CMV status not recorded). Some clones in this sample may be carry-over from other donors' samples.

The CDR3: CASSHALAEGETQYF. Written as DNA, the CDR3 is TGTGCCAGCAGCCACGCACTAGCGGAAGGGGAGACCCAGTACTTC. The chain joins TRBV3-1 to TRBJ2-5, with 8 bases aligning to TRBD2. J gave up 5 bases and V 3 bases, and 8 bases lay outside the gene matches. The CDR3 has 15 residues. Germline V gene lookup returns CDR1 LGHDT and CDR2 YNNKEL (reference sequence).